The present T cell receptor beta chain was sequenced within a study of blood T cell repertoires in COVID-19. Across the whole study: From the United States, Italy and Spain came samples of acute and convalescent COVID-19. PBMCs, B-cell-depleted T cells, or T cells were the source of the cDNA or gDNA that made up the material.

As processed by the authors: Estimates of nucleated cell counts were drawn from the amplification of reference gene primers. The protocol was immunoSEQ multiplex PCR, while the TCRdb copy is restricted to in-frame clones and leaves out a portion. V and J calls plus clone size are reproduced from that table; the DNA served to infer D and trimming. This sample has some 100,000 clones, with around four fifths found just once. The CDR3 runs to 17 residues. Germline V CDR1 and CDR2: SNHLY, FYNNEI. V trimming: 10 bases; J trimming: 2 bases; junction bases outside the gene matches: 17. The chain combines TRBV2 with TRBJ1-5; 7 positions match TRBD1. This receptor was obtained from a man aged 45-65 years with active or convalescent COVID-19. Sequenced material: peripheral blood. CDR3 residues: CATPGTRTTGRNQPQHF. The DNA of the CDR3 is TGTGCCACCCCGGGCACCCGAACGACAGGGCGCAATCAGCCCCAGCATTTT.